The 25 T cell receptor beta chains in this list originate from one sample, sequenced in a study of cytomegalovirus exposure and HLA in healthy donors. Use of 60 Vbeta and 13 Jbeta primers characterized the PCR. Sequencing was performed with immunoSEQ multiplex PCR; in TCRdb, only in-frame clones are kept and a portion is missing. The table lists roughly 160,000 clones, roughly 80% of them singletons. Sequencing was performed on PBMCs. Receptors were obtained from a male donor in good health and CMV-seropositive.

The chain's CDR3 is CASSYQDGSSYNEQFF. CDR3 coding DNA: TGTGCCAGCAGTTACCAGGACGGGAGCTCCTACAATGAGCAGTTCTTC. This chain joins TRBV6-5 and TRBJ2-1; D is perhaps TRBD2 (6 bases). Germline-derived CDR1 and CDR2 are MNHEY and SVGAGI. Trimming shortened V by 2 bases and J by 0 bases, and 11 bases separated the two germline ends. This CDR3 is 16 amino acids long.

This clone appeared a single time. The chain carries TRBV5-4 and TRBJ2-7; 9 bases align to TRBD2. V was clipped by 4 bases and J by 4 bases; unmatched bases: 9. The CDR3 runs 15 residues. Per germline, CDR1 SGHNT and CDR2 YYREEE (reference sequence). CDR3 DNA sequence: TGTGCCAGCAGCCCGGGACTAGCCAAAGAGTACGAGCAGTACTTC. Translation: CASSPGLAKEYEQYF.

This chain uses TRBV6-1 with TRBJ1-1; no firm D call. V lost 3 bases and J lost 6, with 8 bases in between. This CDR3 is built from 12 residues. The germline CDR1 and CDR2 sequences are MNHNS and SASEGT. The CDR3 reads CASSEEAAEAFF. The CDR3 DNA reads TGTGCCAGCAGTGAGGAGGCGGCTGAAGCTTTCTTT.

V gene TRBV7-2 combines with J gene TRBJ2-1; 7 bases fit TRBD2. Per germline, CDR1 SGHTA and CDR2 FQGNSA. V dropped 7 bases and J dropped 10; count of bases not matched to a gene: 16. This CDR3 is built from 15 residues. CDR3 DNA sequence: TGTGCCAGCAAACTCGGGAGGACCACCTTTCGGGAGCAGTTCTTC. Encoded protein: CASKLGRTTFREQFF.

This clone is classed as hyperexpanded. The J gene is TRBJ1-3, the V gene TRBV2; D is unresolved. V dropped 8 bases and J dropped 4 bases, with 12 bases sitting between them. Germline V gene lookup returns CDR1 SNHLY and CDR2 FYNNEI. This CDR3 has 13 amino acids. This chain's CDR3 is CASFGGWGNTIYF. CDR3 DNA: TGTGCCAGCTTTGGAGGGTGGGGAAACACCATATATTTT.

The chain has TRBV15 and TRBJ1-4; possible D gene TRBD1, 5 bases. The CDR3 runs to 12 residues. V was pared by 7 bases and J by 6 bases, with 9 bases between. Per germline, CDR1 LNHNV and CDR2 YYDKDF (reference sequence). CDR3 coding DNA: TGTGCCACCACAGGGTCGGATGAAAAACTGTTTTTT. Amino acid sequence: CATTGSDEKLFF.

J is TRBJ2-3 and V is TRBV30; 8 bases agree with TRBD2. The germline gives CDR1 GTSNPN, CDR2 SVGIG (reference sequence). The CDR3 loop spans 16 amino acids. Germline trimming cut 1 base from V and 1 base from J; bases unmatched to any gene: 7. The CDR3 is CAWSGLKAGGTDTQYF. CDR3 bases: TGTGCCTGGAGTGGCCTCAAAGCGGGGGGCACAGATACGCAGTATTTT.

The chain links TRBV28 to TRBJ2-5; D remains ambiguous. This CDR3 has 11 amino acids. Germline V gene sequence: CDR1 MDHEN, CDR2 SYDVKM. Trimming took off 5 bases at V and 2 bases at J, with 3 bases between the two ends. The CDR3 region has the DNA TGTGCCAGCAGTCAACAAGAGACCCAGTACTTC. Translated: CASSQQETQYF.

This chain links TRBV20-1 with TRBJ2-5; D possibly corresponds to TRBD2 (6 bases). CDR1 is DFQATT, CDR2 SNEGSKA, per germline (reference sequence). This CDR3 region has 11 residues. The V gene lost 7 bases and the J gene lost 2 bases, with 8 bases spanning the gap. This chain's CDR3 is CSGDFQETQYF. CDR3 nucleotides: TGCAGTGGGGACTTTCAAGAGACCCAGTACTTC.

In its sample, this clone was seen a few times. The genes are TRBV11-2 and TRBJ2-1; 11 bases align to TRBD2. CDR1 and CDR2 (germline): SGHAT, FQNNGV. Losses at the gene ends were 1 base for V and 10 bases for J; bases not matched to a gene: 9. The CDR3 runs 16 residues. As DNA, the CDR3 is TGTGCCAGCAGCTTAGTCATAGCGGGGGGGCCTCGGGAGCAGTTCTTC. Translating it yields CASSLVIAGGPREQFF.

This rearrangement joins TRBV2 to TRBJ2-2; 8 nucleotides agree with TRBD2. The CDR3 totals 16 residues. Per the germline V gene, CDR1 is SNHLY and CDR2 is FYNNEI. J lost 7 bases, V lost 6 bases, and 13 bases had no gene match. Here the CDR3 reads CASRPTGTRSGGELFF. CDR3 bases: TGTGCCAGCAGGCCAACCGGGACTAGGAGTGGCGGGGAGCTGTTTTTT.

The CDR3 is CASGPQDITDTQYF. The CDR3 region has the DNA TGTGCTAGTGGGCCCCAGGACATCACAGATACGCAGTATTTT. V is TRBV12-5 and J is TRBJ2-3, with D maybe TRBD1 (5 bases). Trimming left V 6 bases short and J 2 bases short, with 12 bases between. Germline V CDR1 and CDR2: LGHNT, FRNRAP. The CDR3 has 14 residues.

The V gene is TRBV5-1, the J gene TRBJ1-1, with 9 positions matching TRBD1. Trimming took 4 bases from V and 1 from J; bases not matched to a gene: 5. This CDR3 has 15 amino acids. CDR1 and CDR2 (germline): SGHRS, YFSETQ. CDR3 loop: CASSPRTGANTEAFF. The DNA for the CDR3 is TGCGCCAGCAGCCCCAGGACAGGGGCGAACACTGAAGCTTTCTTT.

This chain joins TRBV18 and TRBJ1-3; the match to TRBD1 covers 7 bases. This CDR3 contains 14 residues. The germline V gene encodes CDR1 KGHSH and CDR2 LQKENI. The trim removed 4 bases at V and 2 bases at J, leaving 2 bases unmatched. CDR3 sequence reads: CASSQGAPGNTIYF. The CDR3 nucleotides are TGTGCCAGCTCACAGGGGGCACCTGGAAACACCATATATTTT.

This clone was detected once. J is TRBJ2-5 and V is TRBV9, with TRBD2 matching over 7 bases. Germline CDR1 is SGDLS and CDR2 is YYNGEE. After removal of 6 bases from V and 4 bases from J, the junction contained 3 bases not matched to a gene. This CDR3 comprises 12 residues. The CDR3 region is CASKRDGETQYF. The CDR3 DNA reads as TGTGCCAGCAAGCGGGATGGAGAGACCCAGTACTTC.

CDR3 DNA: TGCAGTGCTAGGGCTCCTTATGGCTACACCTTC. Translation gives CSARAPYGYTF. The rearrangement uses TRBV20-1 and TRBJ1-2; no clear D. Germline V gene data show CDR1 as DFQATT and CDR2 as SNEGSKA (reference sequence). V lost 3 bases to trimming and J lost 5 bases, with 7 bases between them. The CDR3 loop spans 11 amino acids.

The rearrangement uses TRBV25-1 and TRBJ2-1; 7 bases agree with TRBD2. V was pared by 4 bases and J by 1 base, with 7 bases of the junction left unmatched. Germline CDR1 and CDR2: MGHDK and SYGVNS. The CDR3 has 16 residues. The CDR3 DNA reads TGTGCCAGCAGTGCCAATCCTAGCGGATCCTACAATGAGCAGTTCTTC. It codes for CASSANPSGSYNEQFF.

V gene TRBV6-5 combines with J gene TRBJ1-4; 11 bases map to TRBD1. This CDR3 has 15 amino acids. V trimming: 6 bases; J trimming: 7 bases; junction bases outside the gene matches: 7. CDR1 and CDR2 from the germline V gene are MNHEY and SVGAGI. The CDR3 nucleotides read TGTGCCAGCAGCACGGACAGGGGGCGGCGTGAAAAACTGTTTTTT. Translating it yields CASSTDRGRREKLFF.

The V and J genes are TRBV2 and TRBJ2-5; no clear D. The germline V gene encodes CDR1 SNHLY and CDR2 FYNNEI. V dropped 4 bases and J dropped 2 bases, with 8 bases sitting between them. The CDR3 contains 13 residues. CDR3 in amino acids: CASSVNWQETQYF. CDR3 nucleotides: TGTGCCAGCAGTGTTAACTGGCAAGAGACCCAGTACTTC.

This clone has a single count. The rearrangement joins TRBV6-1 to TRBJ2-7; the match to TRBD1 covers 8 bases. Germline CDR1 is MNHNS and CDR2 is SASEGT. V lost 6 bases, J lost 4 bases, and 5 bases stayed unmatched. The CDR3 is made up of 13 amino acids. The CDR3 region has the DNA TGTGCCAGCAGGACAGGGGTATTGTACGAGCAGTACTTC. It yields the protein CASRTGVLYEQYF.

This clone has just a few counts. The J gene is TRBJ1-2, the V gene TRBV15; 8 positions match TRBD1. Trimming took 0 bases from V and 2 from J; bases not matched to a gene: 5. The CDR3 has 16 amino acids. The germline CDR1 and CDR2 sequences are LNHNV and YYDKDF (reference sequence). The CDR3 DNA reads TGTGCCACCAGCAGAGATATCGCAGGGGGCAACTATGGCTACACCTTC. Amino acid sequence: CATSRDIAGGNYGYTF.

This rearrangement joins TRBV5-1 to TRBJ2-2; 11 bases are a match to TRBD2. Trimming took 3 bases from V and 4 from J; bases not matched to a gene: 2. CDR1 is SGHRS, CDR2 YFSETQ, per germline. This CDR3 has 15 amino acids. The CDR3, as DNA: TGCGCCAGCAGCTCCGGGACTAGCGGCACCGGGGAGCTGTTTTTT. This encodes CASSSGTSGTGELFF.

The chain is built from TRBV6-6 and TRBJ2-5, with 9 bases fitting TRBD1. The CDR3 is made up of 15 amino acids. Germline loops: CDR1 MNHNY, CDR2 SVGAGI (reference sequence). V was pared by 7 bases and J by 4 bases, with 10 bases of the junction left unmatched. This chain's CDR3 is CASTPGQGFPETQYF. The DNA of the CDR3 is TGTGCCAGCACCCCGGGACAGGGTTTTCCAGAGACCCAGTACTTC.

The rearrangement links TRBV6-6 to TRBJ2-7, with TRBD2 as a possible D gene (5 bases). The CDR3 runs 15 residues. The V end was cut by 0 bases, the J end by 3 bases, with 12 bases between. The V gene's germline CDR1 is MNHNY and CDR2 SVGAGI (reference sequence). The DNA of the CDR3 is TGTGCCAGCAGTTACTCGAGGGCGGATTACTACGAGCAGTACTTC. This translates into CASSYSRADYYEQYF.

The DNA of the CDR3 is TGTGCCAGCAGTAAAGGGGGGGGCACAAACTATGGCTACACCTTC. Translating it yields CASSKGGGTNYGYTF. The genes are TRBV6-5 and TRBJ1-2, with D possibly TRBD1 on 6 matching bases. The germline V and J ends were trimmed by 5 bases and 2 bases, with 15 bases remaining between them. CDR3 size: 15 residues. Germline-derived CDR1 and CDR2 are MNHEY and SVGAGI.